Below are 29 T cell receptor beta chains sequenced from a single sample in a study of graft-versus-host responses after intestinal transplantation. Assay used: immunoSEQ multiplex PCR; TCRdb lists only in-frame clones, some missing. The data contain over 65,000 clones, 91% of them singletons. Their antigen targets remain unknown. The material sequenced was unstimulated CD4+ T cells sorted from spleen or lymph node cells, taken before intestinal transplant. Receptor source: a human donor who received an intestinal transplant.

The chain is built from TRBV6-5 and TRBJ2-7, with 10 bases lining up with TRBD1. Germline V gives CDR1 MNHEY, CDR2 SVGAGI. The trim removed 5 bases at V and 7 bases at J, leaving 8 bases unmatched. This CDR3 region has 14 residues. This CDR3 is CASSDGTGAGEQYF. The CDR3 region has the DNA TGTGCCAGCAGTGATGGGACAGGGGCTGGGGAGCAGTACTTC.

The chain recombines TRBV7-2 with TRBJ2-7; TRBD1 matches 7 bases. CDR3 length equals 14 residues. Per the germline V gene, CDR1 is SGHTA and CDR2 is FQGNSA. Trimming cost V 5 bases and J 2 bases; bases outside gene matches: 6. The CDR3 region is CASSEWTGAYEQYF. CDR3 DNA sequence: TGTGCCAGCAGCGAGTGGACAGGTGCCTACGAGCAGTACTTC.

CDR3 protein: CASSQAGQGNYGYTF. The CDR3, as DNA: TGTGCCAGCAGCCAGGCCGGACAGGGCAACTATGGCTACACCTTC. The V call is TRBV4-2, the J call TRBJ1-2; 8 bases align to TRBD1. The ends lost 3 bases at V and 2 bases at J; junction bases unmatched: 5. The germline CDR1 and CDR2 sequences are LGHNA and YNFKEQ. This CDR3 region has 15 residues.

This clone showed up just once. This sequence joins TRBV7-2 and TRBJ2-3; possibly TRBD2 for D (6 bases). CDR1 SGHTA and CDR2 FQGNSA come from the germline V gene. V lost 1 base and J 0 bases, leaving 8 bases between the germline ends. The CDR3 length is 15 residues. The CDR3 nucleotides read TGTGCCAGCAGCTTAGTGGGGGGAAGCACAGATACGCAGTATTTT. Translated: CASSLVGGSTDTQYF.

This clone came up once. This chain links TRBV4-1 with TRBJ2-7; D gene uncertain. With 0 bases removed from V and 2 bases from J, the gap between germline ends came to 8 bases. This CDR3 region has 14 residues. Germline lookup yields CDR1 MGHRA and CDR2 YSYEKL. For the CDR3, the DNA is TGCGCCAGCAGCCAAGAGGCGGTAACCTACGAGCAGTACTTC. Translated: CASSQEAVTYEQYF.

The count of this clone is one. The chain links TRBV29-1 to TRBJ2-1, with 10 bases matching TRBD1. The V segment lost 4 bases and the J segment 4 bases; nucleotides outside the gene matches: 7. CDR1 SQVTM and CDR2 ANQGSEA come from the germline V gene. The CDR3 contains 15 residues. CDR3 amino acids: CSVATTGGLYNEQFF. In DNA form, the CDR3 reads TGCAGCGTTGCTACGACAGGGGGCTTGTACAATGAGCAGTTCTTC.

The rearrangement links TRBV2 to TRBJ1-5, with D possibly being TRBD1 (6 bases). The CDR3 totals 12 residues. CDR1 and CDR2 (germline): SNHLY, FYNNEI. V lost 8 bases and J lost 5, with 10 bases in between. CDR3: CASRQGYQPQHF. The CDR3, as DNA: TGTGCCAGCCGGCAGGGGTATCAGCCCCAGCATTTT.

V gene TRBV15 combines with J gene TRBJ1-2; D is unresolved. Germline CDR1 reads LNHNV; CDR2 reads YYDKDF (reference sequence). The CDR3 length is 15 residues. Trimming cost V 0 bases and J 7 bases, with 15 bases left between them. The CDR3 protein is CATSRDRGLPAGYTF. CDR3 nucleotide sequence: TGTGCCACCAGCAGAGATCGCGGGCTACCAGCTGGCTACACCTTC. Combining the CDR3 with reference TRBV15 and TRBJ1-2 gives the whole variable domain DAMVIQNPRYQVTQFGKPVTLSCSQTLNHNVMYWYQQKSSQAPKLLFHYYDKDFNNEADTPDNFQSRRPNTSFCFLDIRSPGLGDTAMYLCATSRDRGLPAGYTFGSGTRLTVV.

This chain joins TRBV27 and TRBJ2-1, with D tentatively TRBD2 (6 bases). There are 17 residues in the CDR3. V was pared by 5 bases and J by 5 bases, with 22 bases between. The germline gives CDR1 MNHEY, CDR2 SMNVEV (reference sequence). The CDR3 coding sequence is TGTGCCAGCAGTCCCCGCGTTACGCGGGGTCGGAACAATGAGCAGTTCTTC. Protein product: CASSPRVTRGRNNEQFF.

This chain joins TRBV27 and TRBJ2-7; weak D call: TRBD1 (7 bases). V shed 0 bases and J shed 5 bases, with 17 bases lying between them. This CDR3 region has 16 residues. Per the germline V gene, CDR1 is MNHEY and CDR2 is SMNVEV (reference sequence). The DNA of the CDR3 is TGTGCCAGCAGTTTATCGCGGGACAGTGTCTTCGACGAGCAGTACTTC. Its protein product is CASSLSRDSVFDEQYF.

The V call is TRBV9, the J call TRBJ2-2; 8 nucleotides agree with TRBD2. Trimming at V came to 4 bases and at J to 6 bases, leaving 14 bases not matched to a gene. Germline assignment: CDR1 SGDLS and CDR2 YYNGEE. CDR3 length: 17 amino acids. This CDR3 is CASSPLGGGGIPGELFF. CDR3 sequence (DNA): TGTGCCAGCAGCCCCTTGGGGGGCGGGGGGATCCCCGGGGAGCTGTTTTTT.

This rearrangement joins TRBV5-8 to TRBJ2-3, with TRBD1 matching 9 bases. Germline V CDR1 and CDR2: SGHTS, YDEGEE. The CDR3 loop spans 17 amino acids. The V segment lost 4 bases and the J segment 6 bases; nucleotides outside the gene matches: 15. The DNA of the CDR3 is TGTGCCAGCAGCCAGACCGGGACAGGGTCTAGGCGGGATACGCAGTATTTT. Translation: CASSQTGTGSRRDTQYF.

The chain has TRBV7-7 and TRBJ2-5; 9 nucleotides align to TRBD2. Trimming at V came to 6 bases and at J to 3 bases, leaving 14 bases not matched to a gene. Germline loops: CDR1 SSHAT, CDR2 FNYEAQ (reference sequence). The CDR3 has 17 residues. The CDR3 here is CASSSTSGAPGEETQYF. In nucleotides, the CDR3 is TGTGCCAGCAGTTCGACTAGCGGCGCCCCAGGTGAAGAGACCCAGTACTTC.

The chain has TRBV7-9 and TRBJ1-2; maybe TRBD1 (5 bases). V was cut by 3 bases and J by 4 bases, with 12 bases left in between. The CDR3 spans 14 residues. The V gene's germline CDR1 is SEHNR and CDR2 FQNEAQ (reference sequence). CDR3 in amino acids: CASSFGGSGYGYTF. The CDR3 DNA reads as TGTGCCAGCAGCTTCGGGGGTTCCGGCTATGGCTACACCTTC.

CDR3 in DNA: TGTGCCTCTACCCGGCTAGCGGGGGGCCCCACAGATACGCAGTATTTT. Translating it yields CASTRLAGGPTDTQYF. The chain combines TRBV30 with TRBJ2-3, with 11 bases lining up with TRBD2. The CDR3 is made up of 16 amino acids. In germline, CDR1 is GTSNPN, CDR2 SVGIG (reference sequence). Losses at the gene ends were 7 bases for V and 2 bases for J; bases not matched to a gene: 11.

J is TRBJ1-1 and V is TRBV5-1; 8 positions match TRBD1. CDR1 and CDR2 (germline): SGHRS, YFSETQ. Trimming took 2 bases from V and 3 from J; bases not matched to a gene: 9. The CDR3 extends over 16 amino acids. As DNA, the CDR3 is TGCGCCAGCAGCTTTGCCACAGGGGGGGCAGACACTGAAGCTTTCTTT. As protein: CASSFATGGADTEAFF.

The V and J genes are TRBV19 and TRBJ1-6; unclear D gene. The CDR3 extends over 12 amino acids. Trimming left V 3 bases short and J 13 bases short, with 10 bases between. Per germline, CDR1 LNHDA and CDR2 SQIVND (reference sequence). CDR3: CASSIPGAPLHF. CDR3 DNA sequence: TGTGCCAGTAGTATCCCGGGTGCCCCCCTCCACTTT.

The chain couples TRBV21-1 to TRBJ2-7; TRBD2 is taken as the D call from the table, unchecked against the DNA. TRBV21-1 has pseudogene status. This CDR3 spans 15 amino acids. The CDR3 DNA reads as TGTGCCAGCAGCGAGGAGCTCATTCAGCTCTACGAGCAGTACTTC. This codes for CASSEELIQLYEQYF.

CDR3 region: CASRVLSGANVLTF. CDR3 nucleotides: TGTGCCAGCCGGGTCCTCTCTGGGGCCAACGTCCTGACTTTC. The chain links TRBV6-1 to TRBJ2-6; no reliable D call. There are 14 residues in the CDR3. The V and J ends lost 8 bases and 0 bases respectively, with 8 bases between them. CDR1 and CDR2 from the germline V gene are MNHNS and SASEGT.

The rearrangement uses TRBV6-1 and TRBJ2-1, with TRBD1 matching over 9 bases. The CDR3 length is 12 residues. Germline lookup yields CDR1 MNHNS and CDR2 SASEGT. The V gene end was trimmed by 8 bases and the J gene end by 7 bases; junction bases not matched to a gene: 3. CDR3 sequence: CASRTGVNEQFF. As DNA, the CDR3 is TGTGCCAGCCGGACAGGGGTGAATGAGCAGTTCTTC.

The V and J genes are TRBV2 and TRBJ2-4; D is possibly TRBD2 (5 bases). Trimming stripped 6 bases from V and 7 bases from J, with 16 bases between. This CDR3 is 14 amino acids long. The germline V gene encodes CDR1 SNHLY and CDR2 FYNNEI. In nucleotides, the CDR3 is TGTGCCAGCAGCAAAGAAACTAGAGGTAACATTCAGTACTTC. Protein product: CASSKETRGNIQYF.

The chain is built from TRBV5-1 and TRBJ2-1, with TRBD2 identical over 10 bases. The germline gives CDR1 SGHRS, CDR2 YFSETQ. This CDR3 is built from 18 residues. V dropped 2 bases and J dropped 0; count of bases not matched to a gene: 8. The CDR3 region is CASSLSGGAPHSYNEQFF. Here the CDR3 DNA reads TGCGCCAGCAGCTTAAGCGGGGGGGCACCTCACTCCTACAATGAGCAGTTCTTC. Combining the CDR3 with reference TRBV5-1 and TRBJ2-1 gives the whole variable domain KAGVTQTPRYLIKTRGQQVTLSCSPISGHRSVSWYQQTPGQGLQFLFEYFSETQRNKGNFPGRFSGRQFSNSRSEMNVSTLELGDSALYLCASSLSGGAPHSYNEQFFGPGTRLTVL.

V and J are TRBV19 and TRBJ1-4; maybe TRBD1 (5 bases). CDR1 is LNHDA, CDR2 SQIVND, per germline (reference sequence). The germline V and J ends were trimmed by 7 bases and 0 bases, with 21 bases remaining between them. CDR3 size: 18 residues. The CDR3 reads CASTERGTAYATNEKLFF. In DNA form, the CDR3 reads TGTGCCAGTACTGAAAGGGGAACTGCCTATGCAACTAATGAAAAACTGTTTTTT.

The chain joins TRBV7-9 to TRBJ1-4, with D uncertain. Per germline, CDR1 SEHNR and CDR2 FQNEAQ (reference sequence). V was clipped by 5 bases and J by 4 bases, with 14 bases between them. The CDR3 runs to 15 residues. The CDR3 DNA is TGTGCCAGCAGCCAGCTTGGAGGGAGTAATGAAAAACTGTTTTTT. Its translation: CASSQLGGSNEKLFF.

The rearrangement uses TRBV15 and TRBJ2-1; D is unresolved. This CDR3 region has 14 residues. The V gene lost 1 base and the J gene lost 3 bases, with 7 bases spanning the gap. Germline V CDR1 and CDR2: LNHNV, YYDKDF (reference sequence). CDR3 nucleotides: TGTGCCACCAGCAGAGGGCAGGACTACAATGAGCAGTTCTTC. Its protein is CATSRGQDYNEQFF.

The V gene is TRBV30, the J gene TRBJ1-6; 11 bases line up with TRBD1. V shed 2 bases, J shed 10 bases, and the junction held 10 bases outside the gene matches. Germline V gene sequence: CDR1 GTSNPN, CDR2 SVGIG (reference sequence). The CDR3 runs 16 residues. The CDR3 region is CAWSRTGGAGISPLHF. The CDR3 nucleotides read TGTGCCTGGAGTAGGACAGGGGGCGCGGGGATCTCACCCCTCCACTTT.

The chain couples TRBV6-5 to TRBJ1-1; possibly TRBD1 for D (5 bases). Per germline, CDR1 MNHEY and CDR2 SVGAGI. V dropped 2 bases and J dropped 0 bases, with 13 bases sitting between them. CDR3 size: 16 residues. The DNA of the CDR3 is TGTGCCAGCAGTTACAGGGGCGCAAGTATGAACACTGAAGCTTTCTTT. Its translation is CASSYRGASMNTEAFF.

This chain uses TRBV7-6 with TRBJ2-2, with a weak D call TRBD2 (5 bases). The CDR3 has 12 residues. Trimming stripped 5 bases from V and 7 bases from J, with 8 bases between. Germline values: CDR1 SGHVS, CDR2 FNYEAQ. The CDR3 here is CASSPEGGELFF. CDR3 in DNA: TGTGCCAGCAGCCCCGAGGGCGGGGAGCTGTTTTTT.

This clone came up once. Here the CDR3 reads CASSQHALSGEQYF. The CDR3 DNA reads as TGCGCCAGCAGCCAGCATGCACTCTCGGGCGAGCAGTACTTC. This chain joins TRBV4-3 and TRBJ2-7; D gene ambiguous. Germline lookup yields CDR1 LGHNA and CDR2 YSLEER. Trimming shortened V by 3 bases and J by 6 bases, and 15 bases separated the two germline ends. This CDR3 has 14 amino acids.